The 25 T cell receptor beta chains presented below share a single source sample, sequenced in a study of T cells after yellow fever vaccination. TCRdb redid the calling of the 5' RACE reads with MiXCR, one entry per CDR3 protein. The top ten hold roughly a sixth of the sample, which has 300,000 or so distinct CDR3 sequences, around 6.8% seen once. The sequencing here drew on PBMCs, taken approximately 40 days after the first yellow fever vaccination. Receptors originate from a young man who received the YFV17D yellow fever vaccine.

In its sample, this clonotype was seen a few times. The chain carries TRBV5-1 and TRBJ2-3; D possibly corresponds to TRBD1 (6 bases). This CDR3 spans 15 amino acids. Trimming took 1 base from V and 4 from J, leaving 13 bases between them. Germline V lookup: CDR1 SGHRS, CDR2 YFSETQ. CDR3 bases: TGCGCCAGCAGCTTGCAGGGGTTCTGGGCAGATACGCAGTATTTT. This gives the protein CASSLQGFWADTQYF.

This clonotype was counted between two and nine times. The rearrangement joins TRBV24-1 to TRBJ1-5; TRBD1 is a possible D gene (6 bases). V lost 4 bases and J 3 bases, leaving 9 bases between the germline ends. The CDR3 length is 14 residues. The germline CDR1 and CDR2 sequences are KGHDR and SFDVKD. CDR3 in amino acids: CATSEGGHNQPQHF. Here the CDR3 DNA reads TGTGCCACCAGTGAAGGGGGTCACAATCAGCCCCAGCATTTT.

This clonotype was detected only a few times. The gene calls are TRBV7-3 and TRBJ2-1, with 11 positions matching TRBD2. This CDR3 has 15 amino acids. Germline V gene sequence: CDR1 SGHTA, CDR2 FQGTGA. Trimming removed 1 base from V and 6 bases from J; junction bases left unmatched: 2. CDR3 residues: CASSLNSGGANEQFF. DNA for the CDR3: TGTGCCAGCAGCTTAAATAGCGGGGGGGCCAATGAGCAGTTCTTC.

This clonotype has just a few counts. V is TRBV7-6 and J is TRBJ2-7; 9 bases map to TRBD1. The CDR3 consists of 17 residues. V dropped 4 bases and J dropped 2; count of bases not matched to a gene: 12. Germline V gives CDR1 SGHVS, CDR2 FNYEAQ. The CDR3 nucleotides read TGTGCCAGCAGCTCCCCGGGACAGGGTACTGTCCCCTACGAGCAGTACTTC. Translating gives CASSSPGQGTVPYEQYF.

The chain couples TRBV4-3 to TRBJ2-1; 9 nucleotides agree with TRBD2. This CDR3 has 19 amino acids. Trimming removed 2 bases from V and 0 bases from J; junction bases left unmatched: 11. The germline CDR1 and CDR2 sequences are LGHNA and YSLEER. The DNA of the CDR3 is TGCGCCAGCAGCCAACCGCCTAGCGGGGCCCTTAGCTCCTACAATGAGCAGTTCTTC. Amino acid sequence: CASSQPPSGALSSYNEQFF.

The V and J genes are TRBV18 and TRBJ2-4; D is possibly TRBD1 or TRBD2 (5 bases each). Deletions cut 5 bases from V and 2 bases from J, with 22 bases between. This CDR3 spans 18 amino acids. Germline values: CDR1 KGHSH, CDR2 LQKENI. Here the CDR3 reads CASSEAISPRDPKNIQYF. Here the CDR3 DNA reads TGTGCCAGCTCAGAAGCCATCTCCCCTCGGGACCCCAAAAACATTCAGTACTTC. Supplemented by reference TRBV18 and TRBJ2-4, the full variable domain reads NAGVMQNPRHLVRRRGQEARLRCSPMKGHSHVYWYRQLPEEGLKFMVYLQKENIIDESGMPKERFSAEFPKEGPSILRIQQVVRGDSAAYFCASSEAISPRDPKNIQYFGAGTRLSVL.

This clonotype was observed a handful of times. The chain links TRBV4-3 to TRBJ2-1; D gene ambiguous. CDR1 is LGHNA, CDR2 YSLEER, per germline. V was pared by 0 bases and J by 2 bases, with 11 bases between. This CDR3 has 16 amino acids. The CDR3, as DNA: TGCGCCAGCAGCCAAGATCGAACAGCACCCTACAATGAGCAGTTCTTC. Amino acids: CASSQDRTAPYNEQFF.

The sample holds many counts of this clonotype. This chain connects TRBV6-6 to TRBJ1-1, with D perhaps matching TRBD1 (6 bases). This CDR3 contains 13 residues. Trimming shortened V by 11 bases and J by 4 bases, and 17 bases separated the two germline ends. Germline-derived CDR1 and CDR2 are MNHNY and SVGAGI (reference sequence). Written as DNA, the CDR3 is TGTGCCGGGGGGGCTTGGAGAGGCACTGAAGCTTTCTTT. Its translation is CAGGAWRGTEAFF.

The chain uses TRBV24-1 and TRBJ1-5; D possibly corresponds to TRBD1 (5 bases). Per germline, CDR1 KGHDR and CDR2 SFDVKD. The V end lost 5 bases, the J end lost 8 bases, and 9 bases lay between the germline ends. The CDR3 runs 12 residues. In DNA form, the CDR3 reads TGTGCCACCAGTGGATGGGGGGAGCCCCAGCATTTT. As protein: CATSGWGEPQHF.

This chain uses TRBV9 with TRBJ2-5, with TRBD1 matching 10 bases. The length of the CDR3 is 16 residues. J lost 2 bases, V lost 4 bases, and 8 bases had no gene match. The germline V gene encodes CDR1 SGDLS and CDR2 YYNGEE. CDR3 in amino acids: CASSIFPGQGQETQYF. CDR3 bases: TGTGCCAGCAGCATATTTCCGGGACAGGGGCAAGAGACCCAGTACTTC.

This clonotype has more than one count but fewer than ten. This chain joins TRBV29-1 and TRBJ2-2; a weak D match, TRBD2 (5 bases). Germline V gives CDR1 SQVTM, CDR2 ANQGSEA. The CDR3 is 15 residues long. V lost 6 bases and J 0 bases, leaving 14 bases between the germline ends. The CDR3 nucleotides are TGCAGCGTGCCAGGACTGAACCCGAACACCGGGGAGCTGTTTTTT. Amino acid sequence: CSVPGLNPNTGELFF.

This clonotype was observed at least ten times. The V and J genes are TRBV7-6 and TRBJ2-7; tentatively, D is TRBD2 (6 bases). The V gene's germline CDR1 is SGHVS and CDR2 FNYEAQ. This CDR3 is built from 13 residues. Between the trimmed V and J ends, which lost 7 bases and 7 bases, there was a span of 17 bases. CDR3 in DNA: TGTGCCAGCAAGGCGGGCCAACGGGGGGAGCAGTACTTC. Protein: CASKAGQRGEQYF.

V and J are TRBV14 and TRBJ2-1, with 8 bases lining up with TRBD1. J gave up 3 bases and V 0 bases, and 4 bases lay outside the gene matches. CDR1 SGHDN and CDR2 FVKESK come from the germline V gene. This CDR3 region has 16 residues. CDR3 sequence: CASSQDYRGIYNEQFF. CDR3 in DNA: TGTGCCAGCAGCCAAGATTACAGGGGGATCTACAATGAGCAGTTCTTC. Together with reference TRBV14 and TRBJ2-1, the CDR3 gives the full variable domain: EAGVTQFPSHSVIEKGQTVTLRCDPISGHDNLYWYRRVMGKEIKFLLHFVKESKQDESGMPNNRFLAERTGGTYSTLKVQPAELEDSGVYFCASSQDYRGIYNEQFFGPGTRLTVL.

The chain combines TRBV6-5 with TRBJ1-4, with a tentative D call TRBD1 (6 bases). Germline CDR1 MNHEY, CDR2 SVGAGI. Trimming took off 0 bases at V and 5 bases at J, with 13 bases between the two ends. The CDR3 runs 16 residues. The CDR3 DNA reads TGTGCCAGCAGTTACTCGATGGGGGCGATGAATGAAAAACTGTTTTTT. Residues: CASSYSMGAMNEKLFF.

The chain combines TRBV7-3 with TRBJ2-5; D might be TRBD1 (6 bases). Deletions cut 1 base from V and 3 bases from J, with 15 bases between. This CDR3 region has 16 residues. Germline V gene sequence: CDR1 SGHTA, CDR2 FQGTGA. CDR3 in amino acids: CASSLNRVGWEETQYF. The CDR3 nucleotides read TGTGCCAGCAGCTTAAACAGGGTAGGGTGGGAAGAGACCCAGTACTTC.

At least ten counts were recorded for this clonotype. The gene calls are TRBV7-2 and TRBJ2-1; D unclear. V was pared by 5 bases and J by 5 bases, with 13 bases between. The CDR3 totals 14 residues. Per the germline V gene, CDR1 is SGHTA and CDR2 is FQGNSA. CDR3 protein: CASSPGFADNEQFF. The CDR3 DNA sequence: TGTGCCAGCAGCCCAGGCTTTGCGGACAATGAGCAGTTCTTC.

The table lists this clonotype with a few counts. The CDR3 loop is CASSLGQGTTTEAFF. The DNA of the CDR3 is TGTGCCAGCAGTTTAGGTCAGGGTACGACCACTGAAGCTTTCTTT. The rearrangement links TRBV12-3 or TRBV12-4 to TRBJ1-1; D is possibly TRBD1 (5 bases). The ends were cut back, 1 base at V and 4 bases at J, with 13 bases in the middle. This CDR3 is built from 15 residues.

This clonotype was seen a handful of times. The chain combines TRBV6-5 with TRBJ1-5; D uncertain. Deletions cut 1 base from V and 6 bases from J, with 10 bases between. The V gene's germline CDR1 is MNHEY and CDR2 SVGAGI. There are 14 residues in the CDR3. The CDR3 region has the DNA TGTGCCAGCAGTTACTTGGGAGCCACTCAGCCCCAGCATTTT. This codes for CASSYLGATQPQHF.

In this sample, this clonotype turned up many times. V gene TRBV4-3 combines with J gene TRBJ2-7, with TRBD1 as a possible D gene (6 bases). This CDR3 is 15 amino acids long. Germline loops: CDR1 LGHNA, CDR2 YSLEER. Trimming took off 0 bases at V and 1 base at J, with 10 bases between the two ends. The CDR3 region has the DNA TGCGCCAGCAGCCAAGATACCCAGGGGTCCTACGAGCAGTACTTC. Its protein product is CASSQDTQGSYEQYF.

This rearrangement joins TRBV16 to TRBJ1-6; the match to TRBD1 covers 7 bases. The V segment lost 3 bases and the J segment 8 bases; nucleotides outside the gene matches: 4. The CDR3 covers 14 residues. CDR1 and CDR2 (germline): KGHSY, FQNENV. The CDR3 loop reads CASSHRDSHSPLHF. Written as DNA, the CDR3 is TGTGCCAGCAGCCACAGGGACAGTCATTCACCCCTCCACTTT.

This clonotype has ten or more counts. This sequence joins TRBV5-8 and TRBJ2-3, with 8 bases identical to TRBD2. Germline assignment: CDR1 SGHTS and CDR2 YDEGEE. The length of the CDR3 is 17 residues. V shed 3 bases and J 1 base; nucleotides not matched to a gene: 10. This chain's CDR3 is CASSSSGGPERTDTQYF. The CDR3 DNA follows: TGTGCCAGCAGCTCCTCGGGAGGGCCCGAACGCACAGATACGCAGTATTTT.

This clonotype was counted a few times. The rearrangement uses TRBV3-1 and TRBJ2-7; the match to TRBD1 covers 9 bases. Germline V CDR1 and CDR2: LGHDT, YNNKEL (reference sequence). The V and J ends lost 3 bases and 5 bases, in that order; junction bases with no gene match: 14. This CDR3 is 17 amino acids long. The CDR3 DNA is TGTGCCAGCAGCCAGGCCGGACAGGGGATCTATAAGGACGAGCAGTACTTC. It encodes CASSQAGQGIYKDEQYF.

V usage is TRBV6-5 and J usage is TRBJ2-3; TRBD2 might be the D (6 bases). V lost 2 bases and J lost 2, with 17 bases in between. The germline CDR1 and CDR2 sequences are MNHEY and SVGAGI. This CDR3 has 17 amino acids. The CDR3 region is CASSYTSAGHNTDTQYF. CDR3 coding DNA: TGTGCCAGCAGTTACACCTCGGCGGGGCACAACACAGATACGCAGTATTTT.

The table lists this clonotype with a few counts. The rearrangement uses TRBV28 and TRBJ1-1; TRBD1 might be the D (5 bases). The V and J ends lost 7 bases and 4 bases respectively, with 19 bases between them. Germline CDR1 reads MDHEN; CDR2 reads SYDVKM. The CDR3 loop spans 15 amino acids. The CDR3 is CASTGTNMYGTEAFF. CDR3 bases: TGTGCCAGCACAGGGACGAATATGTATGGCACTGAAGCTTTCTTT.

The chain links TRBV11-3 to TRBJ2-3; 8 bases agree with TRBD2. CDR3 length: 15 amino acids. After removal of 4 bases from V and 4 bases from J, the junction contained 7 bases not matched to a gene. Germline V gives CDR1 SGHNT, CDR2 YENEEA. CDR3 nucleotide sequence: TGTGCCAGCAGCTCCCGGACTAGCTTTCCAGATACGCAGTATTTT. Translated: CASSSRTSFPDTQYF.